These 19 T cell receptor beta chains share one sample of origin, sequenced in a study of shared T cell receptors in the human thymus (dated by TCRdb to 2020 to 2023). Receptor amplification or capture employed the immunoSEQ multiplex PCR assay. TCRdb provides this immuneACCESS table in a form limited to in-frame rearrangements. Some clones are lacking; in checked studies, under half of them reflect an unresolved V gene, and why the rest are absent is not known. Present in this sample are about 660,000 clones, over 75% of which were seen just once. The top ten clonotypes cover 0.0095% to 0.013% of the sample. This sample also appeared in a second study, on human thymus T cells.

Sequenced: thymocytes. These receptors came from a boy under three years old with a congenital heart defect. Donor details come from another sample of the same person, matched by shared clones.

The rearrangement uses TRBV30 and TRBJ1-1; unclear D gene. V gave up 1 base and J gave up 1 base, with 10 bases separating them. Germline V gene sequence: CDR1 GTSNPN, CDR2 SVGIG (reference sequence). The CDR3 has 14 amino acids. Here the CDR3 DNA reads TGTGCCTGGAGTGGAGGAGACGGGAACACTGAAGCTTTCTTT. Its protein product is CAWSGGDGNTEAFF.

This sequence joins TRBV4-1 and TRBJ1-4; 7 nucleotides agree with TRBD1. Trimming took 7 bases from V and 0 from J; bases not matched to a gene: 14. This CDR3 contains 18 residues. Germline values: CDR1 MGHRA, CDR2 YSYEKL. The CDR3 is CASTPLSAGTATNEKLFF. CDR3 nucleotide sequence: TGCGCCAGCACCCCACTTAGCGCAGGGACAGCAACTAATGAAAAACTGTTTTTT.

V usage is TRBV27 and J usage is TRBJ2-5; 8 bases match TRBD2. Germline loops: CDR1 MNHEY, CDR2 SMNVEV (reference sequence). This CDR3 has 16 residues. The ends lost 4 bases at V and 1 base at J; junction bases unmatched: 8. CDR3 residues: CASSSLTSEIQETQYF. As DNA, the CDR3 is TGTGCCAGCAGTTCCCTGACTAGCGAGATCCAAGAGACCCAGTACTTC.

This clone was detected a few times. The rearrangement links TRBV29-1 to TRBJ1-5; D may be TRBD1 (6 bases). CDR1 is SQVTM and CDR2 is ANQGSEA in the germline V gene. CDR3 length equals 17 residues. Trimming left V 4 bases short and J 1 base short, with 20 bases between. CDR3 nucleotide sequence: TGCAGCGTTGTTGAGCAGGGACAAATGGGGAGCAATCAGCCCCAGCATTTT. Its protein is CSVVEQGQMGSNQPQHF.

A single count supports this clone. This sequence joins TRBV4-2 and TRBJ2-1; 9 bases line up with TRBD2. The length of the CDR3 is 17 residues. CDR1 is LGHNA, CDR2 YNFKEQ, per germline. After removal of 0 bases from V and 6 bases from J, the junction contained 9 bases not matched to a gene. CDR3 in amino acids: CASSQDLGGRACNEQFF. The CDR3 bases are TGTGCCAGCAGCCAAGATCTGGGCGGGAGGGCTTGCAATGAGCAGTTCTTC.

CDR3 protein: CASSFCGYDTQYF. The CDR3 DNA reads as TGTGCCAGCAGCTTCTGCGGGTACGATACGCAGTATTTT. The V gene is TRBV5-5, the J gene TRBJ2-3; possible D gene TRBD2, 5 bases. CDR1 is SGHKS, CDR2 YYEKEE, per germline (reference sequence). V lost 2 bases, J lost 6 bases, and 10 bases lay in between. The CDR3 contains 13 residues.

The chain is built from TRBV5-8 and TRBJ2-1; 8 bases are shared with TRBD2. V lost 7 bases and J lost 4; bases outside the gene matches: 10. The CDR3 spans 15 residues. Germline CDR1 SGHTS, CDR2 YDEGEE. The CDR3 reads CASWKAGDPYNEQFF. In nucleotides, the CDR3 is TGTGCCAGCTGGAAAGCGGGAGACCCGTACAATGAGCAGTTCTTC.

The chain has TRBV7-8 and TRBJ2-7; 12 bases line up with TRBD2. This CDR3 contains 17 residues. Per germline, CDR1 SGHVS and CDR2 FQNEAQ. Unmatched junction bases numbered 10, after V lost 0 bases and J lost 7 bases. The CDR3 loop is CASSLARASGRDWEQYF. The CDR3 DNA reads TGTGCCAGCAGCTTAGCGCGGGCTAGCGGGAGGGATTGGGAGCAGTACTTC.

The sample holds one count of this clone. The chain links TRBV4-1 to TRBJ2-6, with TRBD1 matching 7 bases. V gave up 0 bases and J gave up 3 bases; unmatched junction bases: 14. Germline-derived CDR1 and CDR2 are MGHRA and YSYEKL. The CDR3 is 20 residues long. CDR3 in DNA: TGCGCCAGCAGCCAAGATGTGGAGTACAGGGGATCCGGTGGGGCCAACGTCCTGACTTTC. Translating it yields CASSQDVEYRGSGGANVLTF.

The rearrangement uses TRBV6-4 and TRBJ2-1; 11 bases are a match to TRBD2. With V trimmed by 2 bases and J by 0 bases, 12 bases remained unmatched. CDR1 and CDR2 from the germline V gene are MRHNA and SNTAGT. The CDR3 contains 20 residues. CDR3 sequence: CASSDVRLAGLKSSYNEQFF. The CDR3, as DNA: TGTGCCAGCAGTGACGTCAGACTAGCGGGACTCAAAAGCTCCTACAATGAGCAGTTCTTC.

This chain joins TRBV5-5 and TRBJ1-5; TRBD1 matches at 7 bases. Germline V CDR1 and CDR2: SGHKS, YYEKEE (reference sequence). Unmatched junction bases numbered 9, after V lost 0 bases and J lost 0 bases. The CDR3 extends over 18 amino acids. The DNA for the CDR3 is TGTGCCAGCAGCTTGGCCCAAAGGGACAGCTATAGCAATCAGCCCCAGCATTTT. It encodes CASSLAQRDSYSNQPQHF.

This clone came up once. This chain joins TRBV9 and TRBJ1-1, with D tentatively TRBD1 (6 bases). CDR3 length equals 17 residues. CDR1 is SGDLS, CDR2 YYNGEE, per germline. Trimming pared 0 bases from V and 8 bases from J, leaving 23 bases between. CDR3 DNA sequence: TGTGCCAGCAGCGTAGGGCTGAGGCAGGGGCCCATAGGGGAAGCTTTCTTT. Translation gives CASSVGLRQGPIGEAFF.

The chain couples TRBV30 to TRBJ2-5, with TRBD2 matching 9 bases. V was clipped by 0 bases and J by 5 bases; unmatched bases: 13. The CDR3 contains 17 residues. Germline CDR1 reads GTSNPN; CDR2 reads SVGIG (reference sequence). CDR3 residues: CAWSVRRGRAWGETQYF. The CDR3 bases are TGTGCCTGGAGTGTAAGGCGCGGGAGGGCCTGGGGGGAGACCCAGTACTTC.

The CDR3 here is CAAGDNEQFF. Here the CDR3 DNA reads TGTGCCGCGGGGGACAATGAGCAGTTCTTC. The V gene is TRBV15, the J gene TRBJ2-1, with 7 nucleotides matching TRBD2. The CDR3 runs to 10 residues. Unmatched junction bases numbered 0, after V lost 11 bases and J lost 5 bases. Germline V CDR1 and CDR2: LNHNV, YYDKDF (reference sequence).

The chain has TRBV4-1 and TRBJ2-1, with 9 nucleotides matching TRBD2. Germline V CDR1 and CDR2: MGHRA, YSYEKL. V trimming: 1 base; J trimming: 4 bases; junction bases outside the gene matches: 8. The CDR3 length is 17 residues. CDR3 sequence reads: CASSQVAGVTVYNEQFF. The CDR3 region has the DNA TGCGCCAGCAGCCAAGTAGCGGGAGTGACGGTATACAATGAGCAGTTCTTC.

In its sample, this clone was seen a few times. As DNA, the CDR3 is TGTGCCAGCAGCTTGCCAGGGACTGGGGCCAACGTCCTGACTTTC. Translating it yields CASSLPGTGANVLTF. The chain uses TRBV5-4 and TRBJ2-6; a possible D gene is TRBD1 (5 bases). Trimming shortened V by 1 base and J by 2 bases, and 7 bases separated the two germline ends. CDR1 and CDR2 from the germline V gene are SGHNT and YYREEE (reference sequence). The CDR3 contains 15 residues. Full variable domain (outside the CDR3, taken from reference TRBV5-4 and TRBJ2-6): ETGVTQSPTHLIKTRGQQVTLRCSSQSGHNTVSWYQQALGQGPQFIFQYYREEENGRGNFPPRFSGLQFPNYSSELNVNALELDDSALYLCASSLPGTGANVLTFGAGSRLTVL.

The V call is TRBV4-1, the J call TRBJ1-3; D gene uncertain. The CDR3 length is 15 residues. CDR1 is MGHRA, CDR2 YSYEKL, per germline. Between the trimmed V and J ends, which lost 6 bases and 0 bases, there was a span of 12 bases. The chain's CDR3 is CASSFRSFSGNTIYF. The CDR3 DNA sequence: TGCGCCAGCAGTTTTAGGAGCTTCTCTGGAAACACCATATATTTT.

The chain carries TRBV4-3 and TRBJ1-1; the D gene is possibly TRBD1 (6 bases). The V end was cut by 1 base, the J end by 2 bases, with 17 bases between. CDR1 is LGHNA and CDR2 is YSLEER in the germline V gene. CDR3 length: 17 residues. CDR3 bases: TGCGCCAGCAGCCAAGGGCCCCCCAGGGGCCCTAACACTGAAGCTTTCTTT. It yields the protein CASSQGPPRGPNTEAFF.

This chain uses TRBV10-3 with TRBJ2-3; TRBD2 might be the D (7 bases). The CDR3 covers 15 residues. The germline gives CDR1 ENHRY, CDR2 SYGVKD. Trimming removed 11 bases from V and 2 bases from J, with 20 bases in between. CDR3: CAAGAPPGTTDTQYF. CDR3 DNA: TGTGCCGCGGGGGCCCCTCCGGGCACCACAGATACGCAGTATTTT.